Listed here are 14 T cell receptor beta chains from one sample, sequenced in a study of early T cells in non-severe SARS-CoV-2 infection (dated by TCRdb to about 2021). Library creation used 5' RACE. The data were produced on a NextSeq 500. TCRdb trimmed the raw reads at Q25, called clones with MiXCR and kept productive beta chains. Rows are unified per CDR3 protein, each entry keeping the most common DNA and genes. This sample holds tens of thousands of distinct CDR3 sequences; roughly 9% were observed only once. The ten largest clones represent about a fifth of the sample. The sample consisted of whole blood. The origin of the receptors is an adult who was a healthcare worker with PCR-confirmed SARS-CoV-2 infection or an uninfected control (not recorded which).

CDR3 sequence: CASSRASDTQYF. The CDR3 DNA sequence: TGTGCCAGCAGCCGTGCCTCAGATACGCAGTATTTT. The V call is TRBV9, the J call TRBJ2-3; D not resolved. The germline gives CDR1 SGDLS, CDR2 YYNGEE. The CDR3 is 12 amino acids. The V end lost 4 bases, the J end lost 4 bases, and 7 bases lay between the germline ends.

Only a few counts were recorded for this clonotype. The V and J genes are TRBV20-1 and TRBJ2-3; 7 nucleotides match TRBD1. The CDR3 has 15 residues. Germline values: CDR1 DFQATT, CDR2 SNEGSKA (reference sequence). V trimming: 5 bases; J trimming: 2 bases; junction bases outside the gene matches: 10. The CDR3 sequence: CSAGRGQVDTDTQYF. As DNA, the CDR3 is TGCAGTGCTGGAAGAGGACAGGTTGACACAGATACGCAGTATTTT.

This clonotype was counted many times. The V call is TRBV30, the J call TRBJ1-2, with 7 nucleotides matching TRBD1. Germline V gene data show CDR1 as GTSNPN and CDR2 as SVGIG (reference sequence). V lost 0 bases, J lost 4 bases, and 2 bases stayed unmatched. CDR3 size: 13 residues. CDR3 DNA sequence: TGTGCCTGGAGTGTACAGGGGACCTATGGCTACACCTTC. Translation gives CAWSVQGTYGYTF. Combining the CDR3 with reference TRBV30 and TRBJ1-2 gives the whole variable domain SQTIHQWPATLVQPVGSPLSLECTVEGTSNPNLYWYRQAAGRGLQLLFYSVGIGQISSEVPQNLSASRPQDRQFILSSKKLLLSDSGFYLCAWSVQGTYGYTFGSGTRLTVV.

This clonotype occurred many times. The chain carries TRBV12-3 or TRBV12-4 and TRBJ1-5, with a possible D match to TRBD1 (6 bases). The V and J ends lost 2 bases and 9 bases respectively, with 11 bases between them. The CDR3 runs 13 residues. The DNA for the CDR3 is TGTGCCAGCAGTTTATCAGGGGCCCGGCCCCAGCATTTT. Protein sequence: CASSLSGARPQHF.

This clonotype was seen only a few times. The chain joins TRBV18 to TRBJ1-1; perhaps TRBD1 as D (5 bases). Germline V CDR1 and CDR2: KGHSH, LQKENI. Trimming shortened V by 3 bases and J by 7 bases, and 12 bases separated the two germline ends. The CDR3 runs 13 residues. The CDR3 DNA reads as TGTGCCAGCTCACCTCAGGGTGAGAGTGAAGCTTTCTTT. It is translated as CASSPQGESEAFF.

A few counts support this clonotype. The chain combines TRBV7-9 with TRBJ1-2; D not resolved. CDR1 and CDR2 (germline): SEHNR, FQNEAQ (reference sequence). V lost 7 bases, J lost 3 bases, and 12 bases lay in between. The CDR3 is 13 amino acids. The DNA for the CDR3 is TGTGCCAGCACCACCGTGAGAGACTATGGCTACACCTTC. Translating it yields CASTTVRDYGYTF.

This clonotype was recorded a few times. V usage is TRBV4-2 and J usage is TRBJ2-3; 7 nucleotides align to TRBD1. J lost 4 bases, V lost 2 bases, and 9 bases had no gene match. Germline CDR1 reads LGHNA; CDR2 reads YNFKEQ. The CDR3 consists of 16 residues. The CDR3 DNA follows: TGTGCCAGCAGCCAAACCAACAGGGGTAGCGCAGATACGCAGTATTTT. It is translated as CASSQTNRGSADTQYF.

This clonotype was seen only a few times. CDR3 DNA: TGCAGCGTTGCGCCTGACACTGAAGCTTTCTTT. The encoded protein is CSVAPDTEAFF. The gene calls are TRBV29-1 and TRBJ1-1, with D uncertain. Germline V lookup: CDR1 SQVTM, CDR2 ANQGSEA. With 4 bases removed from V and 3 bases from J, the gap between germline ends came to 6 bases. This CDR3 region has 11 residues.

At least ten counts were recorded for this clonotype. The genes are TRBV3-1 and TRBJ2-1; D remains ambiguous. Trimming pared 1 base from V and 1 base from J, leaving 14 bases between. The CDR3 totals 17 residues. The V gene's germline CDR1 is LGHDT and CDR2 YNNKEL (reference sequence). CDR3 sequence: CASSQVTSSRSYNEQFF. DNA for the CDR3: TGTGCCAGCAGCCAAGTGACGTCTTCACGATCCTACAATGAGCAGTTCTTC.

CDR3 coding DNA: TGTGCCAGCAGCTCCTACAGGGGAACCTATAATTCACCCCTCCACTTT. It encodes CASSSYRGTYNSPLHF. The chain joins TRBV7-2 to TRBJ1-6, with 7 positions matching TRBD1. Germline V CDR1 and CDR2: SGHTA, FQGNSA. Losses at the gene ends were 4 bases for V and 2 bases for J; bases not matched to a gene: 5. The CDR3 contains 16 residues.

This clonotype has a count of ten or more. The gene calls are TRBV19 and TRBJ2-1; a possible D gene is TRBD1 (5 bases). Germline V gives CDR1 LNHDA, CDR2 SQIVND (reference sequence). The CDR3 consists of 15 residues. Trimming stripped 1 base from V and 3 bases from J, with 10 bases between. Here the CDR3 DNA reads TGTGCCAGTAGTATAGGGCAGGGCCACTACAATGAGCAGTTCTTC. Residues: CASSIGQGHYNEQFF. Together with reference TRBV19 and TRBJ2-1, the CDR3 gives the full variable domain: DGGITQSPKYLFRKEGQNVTLSCEQNLNHDAMYWYRQDPGQGLRLIYYSQIVNDFQKGDIAEGYSVSREKKESFPLTVTSAQKNPTAFYLCASSIGQGHYNEQFFGPGTRLTVL.

J is TRBJ2-7 and V is TRBV27; 7 bases align to TRBD2. This CDR3 contains 14 residues. Germline assignment: CDR1 MNHEY and CDR2 SMNVEV (reference sequence). V was pared by 3 bases and J by 2 bases, with 4 bases of the junction left unmatched. The CDR3 DNA reads TGTGCCAGCAGTTTCGGGGGGACCCCCTACGAGCAGTACTTC. Protein sequence: CASSFGGTPYEQYF.

This clonotype has a handful of counts. V and J are TRBV20-1 and TRBJ1-3; no clear D. The CDR3 length is 14 residues. V was shortened by 6 bases and J by 0 bases, with 12 bases between the two germline ends. Looked up from germline, CDR1 is DFQATT and CDR2 is SNEGSKA (reference sequence). The CDR3 sequence: CSAKGPYSGNTIYF. The CDR3 DNA reads as TGCAGTGCCAAAGGACCTTACTCTGGAAACACCATATATTTT.

This clonotype was seen ten or more times. The chain is built from TRBV3-1 and TRBJ1-3, with D uncertain. The germline CDR1 and CDR2 sequences are LGHDT and YNNKEL (reference sequence). The CDR3 is made up of 14 amino acids. Between the trimmed V and J ends, which lost 1 base and 0 bases, there was a span of 4 bases. The CDR3 region has the DNA TGTGCCAGCAGCCAAGGGTACTCTGGAAACACCATATATTTT. It codes for CASSQGYSGNTIYF.